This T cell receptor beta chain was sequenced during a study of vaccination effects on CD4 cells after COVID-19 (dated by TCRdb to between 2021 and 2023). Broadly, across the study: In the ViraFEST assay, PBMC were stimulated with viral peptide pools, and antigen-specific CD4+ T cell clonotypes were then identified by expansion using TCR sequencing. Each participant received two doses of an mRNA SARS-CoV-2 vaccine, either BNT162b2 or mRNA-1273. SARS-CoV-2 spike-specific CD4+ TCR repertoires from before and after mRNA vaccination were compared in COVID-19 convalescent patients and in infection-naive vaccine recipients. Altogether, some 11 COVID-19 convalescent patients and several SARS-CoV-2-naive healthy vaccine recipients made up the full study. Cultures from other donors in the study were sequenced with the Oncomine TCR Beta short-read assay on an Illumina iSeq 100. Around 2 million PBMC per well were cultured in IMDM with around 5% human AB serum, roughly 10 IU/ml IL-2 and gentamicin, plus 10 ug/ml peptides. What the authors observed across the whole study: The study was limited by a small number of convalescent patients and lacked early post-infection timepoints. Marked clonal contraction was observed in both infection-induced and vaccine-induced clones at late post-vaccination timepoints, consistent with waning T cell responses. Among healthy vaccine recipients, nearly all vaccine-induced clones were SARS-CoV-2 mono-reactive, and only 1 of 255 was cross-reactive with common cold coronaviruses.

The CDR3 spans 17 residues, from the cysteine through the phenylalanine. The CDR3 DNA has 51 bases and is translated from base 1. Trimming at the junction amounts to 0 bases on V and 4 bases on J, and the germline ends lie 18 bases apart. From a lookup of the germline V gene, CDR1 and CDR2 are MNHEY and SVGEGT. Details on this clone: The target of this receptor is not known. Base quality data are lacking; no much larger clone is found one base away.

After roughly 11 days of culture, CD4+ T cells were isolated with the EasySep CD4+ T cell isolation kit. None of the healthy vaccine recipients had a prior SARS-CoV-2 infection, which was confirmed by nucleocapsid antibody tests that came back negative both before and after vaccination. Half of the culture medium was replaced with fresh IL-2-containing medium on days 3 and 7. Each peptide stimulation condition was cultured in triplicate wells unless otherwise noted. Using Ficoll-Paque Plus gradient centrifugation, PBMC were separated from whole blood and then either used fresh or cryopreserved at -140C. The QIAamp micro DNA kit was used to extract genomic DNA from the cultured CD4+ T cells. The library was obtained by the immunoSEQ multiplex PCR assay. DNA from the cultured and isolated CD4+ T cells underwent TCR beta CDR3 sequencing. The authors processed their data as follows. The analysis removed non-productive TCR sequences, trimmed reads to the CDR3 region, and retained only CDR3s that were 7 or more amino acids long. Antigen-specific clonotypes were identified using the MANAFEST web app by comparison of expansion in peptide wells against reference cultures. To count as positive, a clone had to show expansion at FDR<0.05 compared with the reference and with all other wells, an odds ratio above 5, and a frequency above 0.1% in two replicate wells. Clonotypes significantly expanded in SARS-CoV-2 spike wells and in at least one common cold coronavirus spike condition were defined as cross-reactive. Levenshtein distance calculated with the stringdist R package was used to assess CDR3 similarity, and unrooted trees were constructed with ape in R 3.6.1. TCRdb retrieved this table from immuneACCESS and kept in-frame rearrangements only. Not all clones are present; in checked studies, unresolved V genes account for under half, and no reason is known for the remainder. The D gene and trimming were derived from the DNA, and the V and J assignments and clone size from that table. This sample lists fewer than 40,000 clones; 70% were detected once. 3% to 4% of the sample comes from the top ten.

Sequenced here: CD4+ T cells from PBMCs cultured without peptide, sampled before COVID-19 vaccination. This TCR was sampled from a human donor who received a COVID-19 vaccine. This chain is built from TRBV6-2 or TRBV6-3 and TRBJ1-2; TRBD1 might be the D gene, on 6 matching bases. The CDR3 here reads CASSYSITGTHSYGYTF. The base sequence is TGTGCCAGCAGTTACTCCATCACAGGGACTCATTCCTATGGCTACACCTTC.